One sample yielded the 20 T cell receptor beta chains listed below, sequenced in a study of CD8 T cells in ankylosing spondylitis. TCRdb reprocessed the 5' RACE reads with MiXCR, giving one entry per CDR3 protein. The table has some 240,000 distinct CDR3 sequences, 18% seen once; the top ten hold approximately 32%. Sequencing was performed on blood, either unsorted or a sorted T cell fraction (not recorded which). Source of these receptors: a male donor with ankylosing spondylitis or in good health (not recorded which).

The rearrangement uses TRBV5-1 and TRBJ1-2, with 7 positions matching TRBD1. Trimming took 2 bases from V and 2 from J; bases not matched to a gene: 3. Germline V gene sequence: CDR1 SGHRS, CDR2 YFSETQ. The CDR3 contains 14 residues. The CDR3 DNA sequence: TGCGCCAGCAGCTTTTCGACAGGGAACTATGGCTACACCTTC. Encoded protein: CASSFSTGNYGYTF.

The chain links TRBV6-6 to TRBJ2-1; D possibly uses TRBD1 or TRBD2 (5 bases each). The CDR3 sequence is 13 residues long. In germline, CDR1 is MNHNY, CDR2 SVGAGI (reference sequence). V was clipped by 5 bases and J by 5 bases, with 10 bases between them. The CDR3 DNA follows: TGTGCCAGCAGTATCGGGGCGAACAATGAGCAGTTCTTC. Amino acid sequence: CASSIGANNEQFF.

This clonotype turned up a few times. The chain employs TRBV3-1 and TRBJ2-1; 8 nucleotides agree with TRBD2. J gave up 0 bases and V 0 bases, and 10 bases lay outside the gene matches. The germline V gene encodes CDR1 LGHDT and CDR2 YNNKEL (reference sequence). This CDR3 is built from 19 residues. The CDR3 loop reads CASSQDPGKTSGSYNEQFF. The CDR3, as DNA: TGTGCCAGCAGCCAAGACCCGGGGAAAACTAGCGGCTCCTACAATGAGCAGTTCTTC.

This chain uses TRBV4-2 with TRBJ2-1; TRBD2 aligns across 9 bases. CDR3 size: 17 residues. The germline CDR1 and CDR2 sequences are LGHNA and YNFKEQ. The J segment lost 6 bases and the V segment lost 0 bases, leaving 9 bases of the junction unmatched. The CDR3 loop reads CASSQDRISGSSNEQFF. The CDR3 DNA follows: TGTGCCAGCAGCCAAGATCGTATTAGCGGGAGTAGCAATGAGCAGTTCTTC.

The V call is TRBV7-9, the J call TRBJ2-2, with D unclear. V was pared by 5 bases and J by 7 bases, with 11 bases between. Germline assignment: CDR1 SEHNR and CDR2 FQNEAQ (reference sequence). The CDR3 consists of 13 residues. CDR3 coding DNA: TGTGCCAGCAGCCCCCCTCCGGGCGGGGAGCTGTTTTTT. This encodes CASSPPPGGELFF.

This clonotype has more than one count but fewer than ten. The V call is TRBV10-2, the J call TRBJ2-4, with 7 bases that match TRBD2. With V trimmed by 2 bases and J by 4 bases, 5 bases remained unmatched. Germline values: CDR1 WSHSY, CDR2 SAAADI. CDR3 length: 15 residues. CDR3 nucleotide sequence: TGCGCCAGCAGTGAGCCTGGGACTACAAAAAACATTCAGTACTTC. Protein sequence: CASSEPGTTKNIQYF.

In this sample, this clonotype turned up a few times. The chain recombines TRBV4-1 with TRBJ2-5; TRBD1 matches at 8 bases. Trimming cost V 3 bases and J 5 bases; bases outside gene matches: 8. Germline values: CDR1 MGHRA, CDR2 YSYEKL. This CDR3 has 15 amino acids. This chain's CDR3 is CASSQRATGVETQYF. The CDR3 DNA reads as TGCGCCAGCAGCCAGAGGGCGACAGGGGTTGAGACCCAGTACTTC.

This clonotype has only a few counts. The rearrangement links TRBV10-3 to TRBJ2-3, with D perhaps TRBD1 (6 bases). V was shortened by 5 bases and J by 3 bases, with 15 bases between the two germline ends. The CDR3 is 15 amino acids. CDR1 and CDR2 from the germline V gene are ENHRY and SYGVKD. For the CDR3, the DNA is TGTGCCATCAGTACCCCGGGACAAGCTACAGATACGCAGTATTTT. This gives the protein CAISTPGQATDTQYF.

V is TRBV4-1 and J is TRBJ2-1, with TRBD2 matching 11 bases. The CDR3 sequence is 16 residues long. Germline V gene sequence: CDR1 MGHRA, CDR2 YSYEKL. Germline trimming cut 0 bases from V and 7 bases from J; bases unmatched to any gene: 5. The chain's CDR3 is CASSQELAGAWNEQFF. CDR3 in DNA: TGCGCCAGCAGCCAAGAACTAGCGGGAGCGTGGAATGAGCAGTTCTTC.

There are a few counts of this clonotype. V gene TRBV27 combines with J gene TRBJ2-2; tentative D call: TRBD1 (5 bases). Germline CDR1 and CDR2: MNHEY and SMNVEV (reference sequence). This CDR3 spans 15 amino acids. Trimming removed 5 bases from V and 1 base from J, with 11 bases in between. CDR3 loop: CASSRDSMNTGELFF. In DNA form, the CDR3 reads TGTGCCAGCAGTCGAGACAGCATGAACACCGGGGAGCTGTTTTTT.

This clonotype was observed a handful of times. J is TRBJ2-3 and V is TRBV12-3 or TRBV12-4; either TRBD1 or TRBD2 may supply D (6 bases each). Deletions cut 6 bases from V and 2 bases from J, with 21 bases between. This CDR3 spans 17 amino acids. The CDR3, as DNA: TGTGCCAGCAGCCCAACCAGGGGAGCGGGCCCCACAGATACGCAGTATTTT. It translates to CASSPTRGAGPTDTQYF.

The table lists this clonotype with a count of one. The V gene is TRBV29-1, the J gene TRBJ2-5; D is perhaps TRBD1 (5 bases). Germline CDR1 is SQVTM and CDR2 is ANQGSEA. The ends were cut back, 0 bases at V and 3 bases at J, with 8 bases in the middle. The CDR3 has 13 amino acids. The CDR3 DNA is TGCAGCGTTGAAGATCAGACAGAAGAGACCCAGTACTTC. Its protein is CSVEDQTEETQYF.

This clonotype was recorded a few times. The chain joins TRBV7-9 to TRBJ2-1; D unclear. Germline CDR1 is SEHNR and CDR2 is FQNEAQ (reference sequence). V lost 5 bases to trimming and J lost 2 bases, with 19 bases between them. CDR3 length: 17 amino acids. CDR3 in amino acids: CASSPIDGPDTYNEQFF. The CDR3, as DNA: TGTGCCAGCAGCCCAATCGACGGACCCGACACCTACAATGAGCAGTTCTTC.

V is TRBV5-1 and J is TRBJ2-5, with 12 positions matching TRBD2. The CDR3 has 17 residues. Germline-derived CDR1 and CDR2 are SGHRS and YFSETQ. The ends lost 4 bases at V and 4 bases at J; junction bases unmatched: 11. The chain's CDR3 is CASSDGTSGLEGETQYF. CDR3 in DNA: TGCGCCAGCAGCGACGGGACTAGCGGGTTGGAGGGAGAGACCCAGTACTTC.

This chain joins TRBV6-1 and TRBJ2-7, with 10 nucleotides matching TRBD2. The CDR3 runs to 16 residues. The germline V gene encodes CDR1 MNHNS and CDR2 SASEGT. Unmatched junction bases numbered 10, after V lost 6 bases and J lost 2 bases. CDR3 sequence (DNA): TGTGCCAGCAGGGCTCGGGCTAGCGGGAGCACCTACGAGCAGTACTTC. It yields the protein CASRARASGSTYEQYF.

This clonotype was counted between two and nine times. This sequence joins TRBV6-5 and TRBJ2-5; TRBD2 is a possible D gene (6 bases). The germline V gene has CDR1 MNHEY and CDR2 SVGAGI. This CDR3 region has 14 residues. With 2 bases removed from V and 5 bases from J, the gap between germline ends came to 12 bases. The CDR3, as DNA: TGTGCCAGCAGTTACGGGGGACTCCCCGAGACCCAGTACTTC. Amino acid sequence: CASSYGGLPETQYF.

This clonotype was counted at least ten times. The chain employs TRBV7-2 and TRBJ2-7; weak D call: TRBD2 (6 bases). Per the germline V gene, CDR1 is SGHTA and CDR2 is FQGNSA. V lost 5 bases and J 3 bases, leaving 8 bases between the germline ends. CDR3 size: 12 residues. The CDR3 nucleotides read TGTGCCAGCAGCCCCGGGAGCTACGAGCAGTACTTC. Translated: CASSPGSYEQYF. The full variable domain, completed using reference TRBV7-2 and TRBJ2-7, is GAGVSQSPSNKVTEKGKDVELRCDPISGHTALYWYRQSLGQGLEFLIYFQGNSAPDKSGLPSDRFSAERTGGSVSTLTIQRTQQEDSAVYLCASSPGSYEQYFGPGTRLTVT.

The chain recombines TRBV3-1 with TRBJ2-7; perhaps TRBD2 as D (6 bases). Germline V CDR1 and CDR2: LGHDT, YNNKEL (reference sequence). The CDR3 consists of 16 residues. The V end was cut by 1 base, the J end by 2 bases, with 15 bases between. CDR3 protein: CASSQVSGVPTYEQYF. CDR3 DNA: TGTGCCAGCAGCCAAGTTTCGGGGGTTCCCACCTACGAGCAGTACTTC.

This clonotype appeared many times. The CDR3 region has the DNA TGTGCCAGTTCCCAAGCGGGAGGGCCGAGGGATACGCAGTATTTT. It codes for CASSQAGGPRDTQYF. The chain joins TRBV7-6 to TRBJ2-3, with TRBD2 matching over 10 bases. Trimming took 9 bases from V and 6 from J; bases not matched to a gene: 12. Looked up from germline, CDR1 is SGHVS and CDR2 is FNYEAQ. The CDR3 runs to 15 residues. Variable domain in full (rest from reference TRBV7-6 and TRBJ2-3): GAGVSQSPRYKVTKRGQDVALRCDPISGHVSLYWYRQALGQGPEFLTYFNYEAQQDKSGLPNDRFSAERPEGSISTLTIQRTEQRDSAMYRCASSQAGGPRDTQYFGPGTRLTVL.

This clonotype appeared many times. The chain employs TRBV6-5 and TRBJ2-7; D might be TRBD2 (6 bases). V was shortened by 6 bases and J by 6 bases, with 18 bases between the two germline ends. Germline loops: CDR1 MNHEY, CDR2 SVGAGI. The CDR3 length is 14 residues. CDR3 DNA sequence: TGTGCCAGCAGCCCGGACGAGACTAGTTCCGAGCAGTACTTC. Its protein is CASSPDETSSEQYF.